Each of the 21 T cell receptor beta chains below was sequenced from the same sample in a study of blood T cell repertoires in COVID-19. Clones were read by immunoSEQ multiplex PCR, and TCRdb kept only the in-frame ones, dropping some. This sample has some 90,000 clones, with roughly nine tenths found just once. Sample: peripheral blood. These TCRs come from a man aged 50-59 years with acute or convalescent COVID-19.

CDR3 nucleotide sequence: TGTGCCAGCAGCTTGGACCGGGGGGCCCAGCATTTT. Its translation is CASSLDRGAQHF. The chain has TRBV5-4 and TRBJ1-5; perhaps TRBD1 as D (5 bases). Per germline, CDR1 SGHNT and CDR2 YYREEE (reference sequence). CDR3 length: 12 residues. V lost 0 bases, J lost 11 bases, and 9 bases lay in between.

CDR3 in DNA: TGTGCCAGCAAAACAGGTATAAATCAGCCCCAGCATTTT. This codes for CASKTGINQPQHF. The chain links TRBV6-5 to TRBJ1-5, with a weak D call TRBD1 (5 bases). This CDR3 has 13 residues. Germline V gives CDR1 MNHEY, CDR2 SVGAGI. Trimming removed 7 bases at V and 4 bases at J, with 11 bases between.

J is TRBJ2-5 and V is TRBV24-1, with D possibly TRBD2 on 6 matching bases. Germline CDR1 is KGHDR and CDR2 is SFDVKD. This CDR3 spans 13 amino acids. The V end was cut by 5 bases, the J end by 5 bases, with 11 bases between. The CDR3 is CATSGGTPETQYF. The CDR3 nucleotides are TGTGCCACCAGTGGAGGGACTCCGGAGACCCAGTACTTC.

This sequence joins TRBV5-4 and TRBJ2-1, with 7 bases that match TRBD2. V lost 0 bases and J lost 5; bases outside the gene matches: 8. In germline, CDR1 is SGHNT, CDR2 YYREEE (reference sequence). The CDR3 contains 16 residues. CDR3 DNA sequence: TGTGCCAGCAGCTTGGGGTCCGGGACTAAAAACAATGAGCAGTTCTTC. Translation gives CASSLGSGTKNNEQFF. The whole variable domain, filled in from reference TRBV5-4 and TRBJ2-1, reads ETGVTQSPTHLIKTRGQQVTLRCSSQSGHNTVSWYQQALGQGPQFIFQYYREEENGRGNFPPRFSGLQFPNYSSELNVNALELDDSALYLCASSLGSGTKNNEQFFGPGTRLTVL.

The V and J genes are TRBV25-1 and TRBJ2-7; a possible D gene is TRBD2 (6 bases). The V end was cut by 3 bases, the J end by 3 bases, with 21 bases between. CDR1 is MGHDK and CDR2 is SYGVNS in the germline V gene. This CDR3 is built from 17 residues. CDR3 in DNA: TGTGCCAGCAGTGACTCTACCCCCGGGACTCCCCGCTACGAGCAGTACTTC. As protein: CASSDSTPGTPRYEQYF.

V usage is TRBV29-1 and J usage is TRBJ1-1, with a weak D call TRBD1 (5 bases). The CDR3 has 13 residues. The germline V and J ends were trimmed by 2 bases and 1 base, with 8 bases remaining between them. Germline V lookup: CDR1 SQVTM, CDR2 ANQGSEA. The DNA of the CDR3 is TGCAGCGTTGAACAGGGCGGGAACACTGAAGCTTTCTTT. As protein: CSVEQGGNTEAFF.

The chain has TRBV3-1 (or the pseudogene TRBV3-2) and TRBJ2-3; TRBD1 is a possible D gene (5 bases). V gave up 4 bases and J gave up 2 bases, with 13 bases separating them. CDR3 length: 15 residues. Germline assignment: CDR1 LGHDT and CDR2 YNNKEL (reference sequence). The CDR3 DNA sequence: TGTGCCAGCAGCCCCTTCGGCAGGGCCACAGATACGCAGTATTTT. Its translation: CASSPFGRATDTQYF.

The J gene is TRBJ1-6, the V gene TRBV19, with D maybe TRBD1 (6 bases). The germline V and J ends were trimmed by 6 bases and 4 bases, with 13 bases remaining between them. Germline CDR1 and CDR2: LNHDA and SQIVND (reference sequence). CDR3 length: 15 amino acids. CDR3 DNA: TGTGCCAGTAGAATCGGGGGGCAGTATAATTCACCCCTCCACTTT. It specifies CASRIGGQYNSPLHF.

The gene calls are TRBV3-1 (or the pseudogene TRBV3-2) and TRBJ2-5, with D perhaps matching TRBD2 (6 bases). Trimming pared 7 bases from V and 2 bases from J, leaving 17 bases between. The CDR3 spans 15 residues. Germline lookup yields CDR1 LGHDT and CDR2 YNNKEL (reference sequence). The CDR3 here is CASMQAAGWQETQYF. As DNA, the CDR3 is TGTGCCAGCATGCAAGCGGCGGGGTGGCAAGAGACCCAGTACTTC.

The chain joins TRBV3-1 (or the pseudogene TRBV3-2) to TRBJ1-4; 10 positions agree with TRBD1. CDR1 and CDR2 from the germline V gene are LGHDT and YNNKEL (reference sequence). CDR3 length equals 15 residues. The junction had 5 bases not matched to a gene; V was cut back by 3 bases and J by 7 bases. In DNA form, the CDR3 reads TGTGCCAGCAGCCAGGGACAGGGGCGCCGTGAAAAACTGTTTTTT. Its protein is CASSQGQGRREKLFF.

J is TRBJ2-7 and V is TRBV5-1, with D unclear. Trimming shortened V by 0 bases and J by 4 bases, and 8 bases separated the two germline ends. CDR3 length equals 13 residues. The germline V gene encodes CDR1 SGHRS and CDR2 YFSETQ. Here the CDR3 DNA reads TGCGCCAGCAGCTTGGGGTTCAGTTACGAGCAGTACTTC. Translated: CASSLGFSYEQYF.

CDR3 coding DNA: TGTGCCAGCAGTGAAGCGGGAGGGAGGGGACCCCAAGAGACCCAGTACTTC. This codes for CASSEAGGRGPQETQYF. The rearrangement uses TRBV6-1 and TRBJ2-5, with 7 bases aligning to TRBD2. V lost 0 bases, J lost 1 base, and 8 bases stayed unmatched. The CDR3 spans 17 residues. The germline gives CDR1 MNHNS, CDR2 SASEGT.

The rearrangement uses TRBV2 and TRBJ1-1, with D unclear. From germline, CDR1 is SNHLY and CDR2 FYNNEI. V was shortened by 4 bases and J by 11 bases, with 14 bases between the two germline ends. The CDR3 has 12 amino acids. The CDR3 protein is CASSGTMDWAFF. CDR3 DNA: TGTGCCAGCAGTGGGACCATGGACTGGGCTTTCTTT.

The CDR3 sequence: CASSSDRGSGNTIYF. CDR3 in DNA: TGTGCCAGCAGCTCGGACAGGGGCTCTGGAAACACCATATATTTT. V usage is TRBV5-4 and J usage is TRBJ1-3; 9 bases line up with TRBD1. V lost 3 bases and J lost 0; bases outside the gene matches: 1. This CDR3 is 15 amino acids long. The V gene's germline CDR1 is SGHNT and CDR2 YYREEE (reference sequence).

The chain carries TRBV27 and TRBJ2-4; D may be TRBD1 (6 bases). CDR3 size: 14 residues. The V gene lost 4 bases and the J gene lost 8 bases, with 15 bases spanning the gap. Germline V gene sequence: CDR1 MNHEY, CDR2 SMNVEV (reference sequence). This CDR3 is CASSSHRDLDIQYF. CDR3 coding DNA: TGTGCCAGCAGTTCCCACAGGGATCTGGACATTCAGTACTTC.

The chain joins TRBV7-2 to TRBJ1-2, with 7 bases that match TRBD1. The CDR3 sequence is 17 residues long. Germline values: CDR1 SGHTA, CDR2 FQGNSA. Germline trimming cut 0 bases from V and 4 bases from J; bases unmatched to any gene: 11. As DNA, the CDR3 is TGTGCCAGCAGCTTAGCTAACCCAAGACAGGGTGGCTATGGCTACACCTTC. The encoded protein is CASSLANPRQGGYGYTF. Filled out from reference TRBV7-2 and TRBJ1-2, the complete variable domain reads GAGVSQSPSNKVTEKGKDVELRCDPISGHTALYWYRQSLGQGLEFLIYFQGNSAPDKSGLPSDRFSAERTGGSVSTLTIQRTQQEDSAVYLCASSLANPRQGGYGYTFGSGTRLTVV.

The genes are TRBV6-5 and TRBJ1-2; D is possibly TRBD1 (6 bases). Trimming left V 2 bases short and J 8 bases short, with 12 bases between. Germline V lookup: CDR1 MNHEY, CDR2 SVGAGI. CDR3 length: 13 amino acids. The CDR3 DNA reads as TGTGCCAGCAGTTACACAGGGTCCGGGGGCTACACCTTC. It translates to CASSYTGSGGYTF.

The rearrangement uses TRBV6-5 and TRBJ2-1; D may be TRBD2 (6 bases). V dropped 5 bases and J dropped 6 bases, with 17 bases sitting between them. The CDR3 spans 15 residues. The germline V gene encodes CDR1 MNHEY and CDR2 SVGAGI. The CDR3 spells CASSLTGVSGNEQFF. In DNA, the CDR3 is TGTGCCAGCAGTCTGACGGGGGTTAGCGGCAATGAGCAGTTCTTC.

The CDR3 loop reads CASSYVRGQETQYF. CDR3 nucleotide sequence: TGTGCCAGCAGTTACGTCAGGGGGCAAGAGACCCAGTACTTC. The chain recombines TRBV6-6 with TRBJ2-5, with 7 nucleotides matching TRBD1. The CDR3 sequence is 14 residues long. V was pared by 2 bases and J by 2 bases, with 2 bases of the junction left unmatched. Germline CDR1 reads MNHNY; CDR2 reads SVGAGI (reference sequence).

The chain employs TRBV13 and TRBJ2-1; 13 bases are a match to TRBD2. J lost 6 bases, V lost 5 bases, and 4 bases had no gene match. The CDR3 contains 15 residues. CDR1 is PRHDT, CDR2 FYEKMQ, per germline (reference sequence). CDR3 sequence: CASSKRTSGSNEQFF. The CDR3 nucleotides are TGTGCCAGCAGCAAACGGACTAGCGGGAGCAATGAGCAGTTCTTC.

This chain links TRBV27 with TRBJ2-3, with D unclear. CDR3 size: 11 residues. The germline V gene encodes CDR1 MNHEY and CDR2 SMNVEV (reference sequence). Deletions cut 8 bases from V and 4 bases from J, with 7 bases between. CDR3 sequence reads: CASSLADTQYF. CDR3 nucleotide sequence: TGTGCCAGCTCCCTTGCAGATACGCAGTATTTT.